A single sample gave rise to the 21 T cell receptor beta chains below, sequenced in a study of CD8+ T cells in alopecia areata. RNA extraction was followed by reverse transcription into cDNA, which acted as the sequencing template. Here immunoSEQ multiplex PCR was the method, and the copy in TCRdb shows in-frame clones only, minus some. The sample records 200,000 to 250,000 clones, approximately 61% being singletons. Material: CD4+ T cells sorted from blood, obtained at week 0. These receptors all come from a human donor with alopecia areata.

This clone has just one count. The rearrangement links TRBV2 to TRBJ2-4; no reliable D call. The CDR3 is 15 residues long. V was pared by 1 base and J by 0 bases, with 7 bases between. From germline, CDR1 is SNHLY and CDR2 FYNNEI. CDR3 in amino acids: CASSEEQLAKNIQYF. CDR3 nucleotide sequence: TGTGCCAGCAGTGAAGAACAGCTAGCCAAAAACATTCAGTACTTC.

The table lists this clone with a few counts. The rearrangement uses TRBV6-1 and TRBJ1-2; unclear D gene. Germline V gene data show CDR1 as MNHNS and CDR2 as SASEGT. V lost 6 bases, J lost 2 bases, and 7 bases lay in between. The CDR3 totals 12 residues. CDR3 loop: CASRHQNYGYTF. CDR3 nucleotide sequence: TGTGCCAGCAGACATCAGAACTATGGCTACACCTTC.

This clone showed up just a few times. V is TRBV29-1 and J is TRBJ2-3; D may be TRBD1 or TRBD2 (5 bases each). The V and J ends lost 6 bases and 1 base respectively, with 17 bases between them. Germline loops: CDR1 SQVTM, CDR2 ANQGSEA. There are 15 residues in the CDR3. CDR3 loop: CSVGNRKFGTDTQYF. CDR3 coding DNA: TGCAGCGTCGGGAACAGGAAGTTCGGCACAGATACGCAGTATTTT.

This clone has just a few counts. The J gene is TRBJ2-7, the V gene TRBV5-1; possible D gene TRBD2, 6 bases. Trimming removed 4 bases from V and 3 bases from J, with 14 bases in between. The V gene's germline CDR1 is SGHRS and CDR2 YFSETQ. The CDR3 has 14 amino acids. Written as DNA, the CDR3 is TGCGCCAGCAGCCAGGGACCGGGGGACTACGAGCAGTACTTC. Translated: CASSQGPGDYEQYF.

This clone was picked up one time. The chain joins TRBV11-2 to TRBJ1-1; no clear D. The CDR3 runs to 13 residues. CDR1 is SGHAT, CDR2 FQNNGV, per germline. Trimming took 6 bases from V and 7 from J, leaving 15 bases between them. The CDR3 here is CASSMLGLVEAFF. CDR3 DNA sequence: TGTGCCAGCAGTATGTTAGGGCTTGTTGAAGCTTTCTTT. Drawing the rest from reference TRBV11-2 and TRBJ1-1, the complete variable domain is EAGVAQSPRYKIIEKRQSVAFWCNPISGHATLYWYQQILGQGPKLLIQFQNNGVVDDSQLPKDRFSAERLKGVDSTLKIQPAKLEDSAVYLCASSMLGLVEAFFGQGTRLTVV.

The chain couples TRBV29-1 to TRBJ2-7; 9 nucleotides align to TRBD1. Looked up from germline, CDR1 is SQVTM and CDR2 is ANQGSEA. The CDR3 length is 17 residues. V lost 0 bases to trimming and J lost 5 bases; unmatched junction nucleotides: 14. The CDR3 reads CSVEDRGRDRAYHEQYF. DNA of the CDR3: TGCAGCGTTGAAGACCGAGGCAGGGACAGGGCCTATCACGAGCAGTACTTC.

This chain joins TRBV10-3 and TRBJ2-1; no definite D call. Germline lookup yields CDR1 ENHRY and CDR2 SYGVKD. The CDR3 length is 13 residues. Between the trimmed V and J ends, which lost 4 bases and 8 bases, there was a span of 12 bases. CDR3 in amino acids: CAISVAPGYEQFF. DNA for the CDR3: TGTGCCATCAGTGTTGCCCCCGGATATGAGCAGTTCTTC.

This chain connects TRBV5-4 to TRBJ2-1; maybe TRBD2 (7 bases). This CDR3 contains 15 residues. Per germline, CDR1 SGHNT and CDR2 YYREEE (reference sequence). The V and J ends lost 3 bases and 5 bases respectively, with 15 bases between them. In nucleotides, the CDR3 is TGTGCCAGCAGCTCGACGCGGGGGCCTAACAATGAGCAGTTCTTC. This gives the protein CASSSTRGPNNEQFF.

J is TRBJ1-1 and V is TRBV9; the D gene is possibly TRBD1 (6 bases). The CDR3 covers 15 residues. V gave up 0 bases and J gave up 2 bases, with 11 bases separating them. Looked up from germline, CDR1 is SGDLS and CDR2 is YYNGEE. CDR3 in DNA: TGTGCCAGCAGCGTAGGTTACAGGGCCAACACTGAAGCTTTCTTT. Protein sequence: CASSVGYRANTEAFF.

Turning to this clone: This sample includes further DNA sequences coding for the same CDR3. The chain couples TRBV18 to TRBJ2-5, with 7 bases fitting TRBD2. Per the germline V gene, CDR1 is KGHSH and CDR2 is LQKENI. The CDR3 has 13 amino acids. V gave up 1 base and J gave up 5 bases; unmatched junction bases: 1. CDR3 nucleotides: TGTGCCAGCTCACCACAGGGAGGGGAGACCCAGTACTTC. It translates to CASSPQGGETQYF.

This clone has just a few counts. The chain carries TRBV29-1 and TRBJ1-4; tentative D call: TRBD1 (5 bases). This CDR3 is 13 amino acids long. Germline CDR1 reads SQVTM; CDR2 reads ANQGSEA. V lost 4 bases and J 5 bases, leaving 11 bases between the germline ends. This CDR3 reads CSVGLGPNEKLFF. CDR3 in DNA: TGCAGCGTTGGGTTGGGACCGAATGAAAAACTGTTTTTT.

CDR3 amino acids: CSVGAGPHQPQHF. DNA for the CDR3: TGCAGCGTTGGGGCAGGACCCCATCAGCCCCAGCATTTT. V and J are TRBV29-1 and TRBJ1-5, with D hard to call. The CDR3 loop spans 13 amino acids. Looked up from germline, CDR1 is SQVTM and CDR2 is ANQGSEA. V lost 4 bases to trimming and J lost 5 bases, with 12 bases between them.

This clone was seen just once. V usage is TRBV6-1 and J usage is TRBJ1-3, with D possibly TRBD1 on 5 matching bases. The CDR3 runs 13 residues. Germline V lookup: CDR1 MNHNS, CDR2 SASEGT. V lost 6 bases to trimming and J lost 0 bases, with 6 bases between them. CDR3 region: CASRRGSGNTIYF. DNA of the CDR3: TGTGCCAGCAGGAGGGGCTCTGGAAACACCATATATTTT.

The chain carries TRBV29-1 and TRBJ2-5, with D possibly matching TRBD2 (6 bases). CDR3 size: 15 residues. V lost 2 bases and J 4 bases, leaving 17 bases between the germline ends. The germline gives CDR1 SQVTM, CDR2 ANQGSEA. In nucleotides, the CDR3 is TGCAGCGTTGAATTGGGCGGGACTGTGGGAGAGACCCAGTACTTC. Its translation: CSVELGGTVGETQYF.

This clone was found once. CDR3 bases: TGCGCCAGCAGCGCGGGACATATCCAAGAGACCCAGTACTTC. It is translated as CASSAGHIQETQYF. This chain uses TRBV5-1 with TRBJ2-5, with D perhaps given as TRBD1 or TRBD2 (6 bases each). This CDR3 has 14 amino acids. Trimming cost V 4 bases and J 1 base, with 11 bases left between them. From germline, CDR1 is SGHRS and CDR2 YFSETQ.

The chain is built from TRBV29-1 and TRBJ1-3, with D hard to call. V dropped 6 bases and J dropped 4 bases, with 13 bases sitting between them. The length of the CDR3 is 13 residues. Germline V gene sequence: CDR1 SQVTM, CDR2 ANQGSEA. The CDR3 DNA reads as TGCAGCGTCGAAACGGGCGTAGGAAACACCATATATTTT. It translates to CSVETGVGNTIYF.

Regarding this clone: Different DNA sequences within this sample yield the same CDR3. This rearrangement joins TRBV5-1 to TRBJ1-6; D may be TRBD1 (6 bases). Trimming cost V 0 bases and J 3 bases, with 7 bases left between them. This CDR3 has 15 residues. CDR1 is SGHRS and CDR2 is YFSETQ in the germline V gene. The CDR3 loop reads CASSLGQDYNSPLHF. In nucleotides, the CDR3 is TGCGCCAGCAGCTTGGGACAGGACTATAATTCACCCCTCCACTTT.

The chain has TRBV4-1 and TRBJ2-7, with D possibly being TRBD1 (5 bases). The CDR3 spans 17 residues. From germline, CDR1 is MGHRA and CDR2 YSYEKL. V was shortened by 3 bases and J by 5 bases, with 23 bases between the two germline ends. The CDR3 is CASSHTYDRAGINEQYF. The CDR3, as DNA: TGCGCCAGCAGCCACACTTATGACCGCGCAGGGATCAACGAGCAGTACTTC.

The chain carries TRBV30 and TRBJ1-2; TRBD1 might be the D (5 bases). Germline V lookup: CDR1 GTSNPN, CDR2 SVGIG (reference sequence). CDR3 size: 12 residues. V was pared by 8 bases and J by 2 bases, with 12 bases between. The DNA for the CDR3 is TGTGCCGGGGGAAGGGACAACTATGGCTACACCTTC. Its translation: CAGGRDNYGYTF.

The CDR3 bases are TGTGCCAGCTCAATGGGACATCCTTATGGCTACACCTTC. This sequence encodes CASSMGHPYGYTF. This chain uses TRBV18 with TRBJ1-2, with D possibly matching TRBD1 (6 bases). Trimming removed 5 bases at V and 5 bases at J, with 12 bases between. The CDR3 totals 13 residues. Germline-derived CDR1 and CDR2 are KGHSH and LQKENI.

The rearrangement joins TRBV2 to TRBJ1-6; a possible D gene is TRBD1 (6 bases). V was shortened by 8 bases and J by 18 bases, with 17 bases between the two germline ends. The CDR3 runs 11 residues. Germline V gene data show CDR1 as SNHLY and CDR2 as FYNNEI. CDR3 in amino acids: CASSGGPIGHF. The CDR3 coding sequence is TGTGCCAGCTCCGGGGGCCCTATCGGCCACTTT. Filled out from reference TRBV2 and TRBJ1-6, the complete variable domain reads EPEVTQTPSHQVTQMGQEVILRCVPISNHLYFYWYRQILGQKVEFLVSFYNNEISEKSEIFDDQFSVERPDGSNFTLKIRSTKLEDSAMYFCASSGGPIGHFGNGTRLTVT.